The 10 T cell receptor beta chains presented below share a single source sample, sequenced in a study of spatial heterogeneity in lung cancer. Time point noted: sample taken at primary tumor resection. TCRs were sequenced from unsorted whole RNA of tumor, nontumor lung or PBMC. MiXCR, applied by TCRdb to the 5' RACE reads, yields one record per CDR3 protein. The sample holds about 1,500 distinct CDR3 sequences, less than 8% seen once. The sample here was normal lung tissue next to the tumor, taken at surgery. Source of these receptors: a female donor with early-stage non-small cell lung cancer.

By its share, this clonotype is medium-sized. A library made for alpha chains picked up this beta chain off target, so its size means little. The J gene is TRBJ2-1, the V gene TRBV5-1; 9 bases match TRBD2. V lost 1 base and J lost 3; bases outside the gene matches: 2. Per germline, CDR1 SGHRS and CDR2 YFSETQ. CDR3 length: 15 amino acids. Here the CDR3 reads CASSLSSGDYNEQFF. In DNA, the CDR3 is TGCGCCAGCAGCTTGTCTAGCGGGGACTACAATGAGCAGTTCTTC.

This clonotype is categorized as medium-sized (0.01 to 0.1%). The library was built for alpha chains, so this beta chain is an off-target read and its size means little. The V and J genes are TRBV7-2 and TRBJ2-5, with 10 bases that match TRBD2. Germline V gene data show CDR1 as SGHTA and CDR2 as FQGNSA. The CDR3 totals 18 residues. V dropped 1 base and J dropped 4; count of bases not matched to a gene: 12. Here the CDR3 DNA reads TGTGCCAGCAGCTTAGGAGGGCTAGCGGGGGTGGGCCGAGAGACCCAGTACTTC. It translates to CASSLGGLAGVGRETQYF.

In this sample, this clonotype turned up a few times. The library was built for alpha chains, so this beta chain is an off-target read and its size means little. The chain is built from TRBV5-5 and TRBJ1-1; no firm D call. Germline CDR1 reads SGHKS; CDR2 reads YYEKEE (reference sequence). The CDR3 runs to 15 residues. V was clipped by 1 base and J by 1 base, with 11 bases between them. CDR3 region: CASSLFPGPNTEAFF. In DNA form, the CDR3 reads TGTGCCAGCAGCTTGTTCCCAGGACCGAACACTGAAGCTTTCTTT.

By sample fraction, this clonotype is medium-sized. The library was designed around alpha chains, so this beta chain is a stray read whose abundance carries little weight. The chain is built from TRBV5-1 and TRBJ2-5, with 7 bases matching TRBD1. Germline V CDR1 and CDR2: SGHRS, YFSETQ. This CDR3 contains 11 residues. V trimming: 8 bases; J trimming: 3 bases; junction bases outside the gene matches: 1. CDR3 nucleotides: TGCGCCAGTACAGGGGAAGAGACCCAGTACTTC. It is translated as CASTGEETQYF.

This clonotype ranks as medium-sized (0.01 to 0.1%). One end of the junction fails to match germline, which may point to a read error. This beta chain represents an off-target read in a library built for alpha chains; its size is of limited meaning. The rearrangement uses TRBV7-9 and TRBJ1-5; no definite D call. The germline V gene has CDR1 SEHNR and CDR2 FQNEAQ (reference sequence). The CDR3 runs 12 residues. CDR3 residues: CASSLVGQPQHF. In DNA, the CDR3 is TGTGCCAGCAGTTTAGTGGGTCAGCCCCAGCATTTT.

Concerning this clonotype itself: A much larger clone lies one base from this, so it may be a read error. The library was prepared for alpha chains; this beta chain is a stray read, so its frequency means little. This sequence joins TRBV6-5 and TRBJ2-3; TRBD2 might be the D (5 bases). The CDR3 consists of 14 residues. Per germline, CDR1 MNHEY and CDR2 SVGAGI. Deletions cut 6 bases from V and 8 bases from J, with 18 bases between. CDR3 bases: TGTGCCAGCAGATACGGGCTAGCTGAGGGTACGCAGTATTTT. Protein sequence: CASRYGLAEGTQYF.

This clonotype rates as medium-sized. This beta chain is a stray sequence in a library constructed for alpha chains; its clone size is not meaningful. This chain joins TRBV10-1 and TRBJ2-1; perhaps D is TRBD1 or TRBD2 (5 bases each). The germline V and J ends were trimmed by 5 bases and 7 bases, with 15 bases remaining between them. The CDR3 runs 14 residues. Germline CDR1 reads WNHNN; CDR2 reads SYGVQD (reference sequence). The CDR3 is CASSPGDGMNEQFF. The CDR3 nucleotides are TGCGCCAGCAGTCCCGGGGACGGGATGAATGAGCAGTTCTTC.

In its sample, this clonotype ranks as large. A library prepared for alpha chains yielded this beta chain as an off-target read; its size is of little meaning. The chain links TRBV4-1 to TRBJ2-1; maybe TRBD2 (5 bases). This CDR3 region has 17 residues. V was pared by 3 bases and J by 2 bases, with 17 bases between. Germline V CDR1 and CDR2: MGHRA, YSYEKL. The CDR3 is CASSHSIGGATYNEQFF. The CDR3 DNA is TGCGCCAGCAGCCATTCTATTGGAGGAGCTACCTACAATGAGCAGTTCTTC.

This clonotype is termed medium-sized. This beta chain is an off-target read within a library intended for alpha chains, so its frequency means little. The rearrangement uses TRBV12-3 or TRBV12-4 and TRBJ2-2, with a weak D call TRBD1 (5 bases). V shed 6 bases and J shed 5 bases, with 13 bases lying between them. The CDR3 extends over 14 amino acids. CDR3 nucleotides: TGTGCCAGCAGGTCCCAGGGTGTTACCGGGGAGCTGTTTTTT. Protein sequence: CASRSQGVTGELFF.

By share, this clonotype ranks as medium-sized (0.01 to 0.1%). This beta chain appears as a stray read in a library generated for alpha chains; its size is not informative. This sequence joins TRBV24-1 and TRBJ2-1; tentative D call: TRBD1 (5 bases). Germline V gene lookup returns CDR1 KGHDR and CDR2 SFDVKD. This CDR3 is 14 amino acids long. With 2 bases removed from V and 12 bases from J, the gap between germline ends came to 16 bases. CDR3 amino acids: CATSDYGAELGQFF. Here the CDR3 DNA reads TGTGCCACCAGTGATTATGGGGCTGAGCTCGGGCAGTTCTTC.